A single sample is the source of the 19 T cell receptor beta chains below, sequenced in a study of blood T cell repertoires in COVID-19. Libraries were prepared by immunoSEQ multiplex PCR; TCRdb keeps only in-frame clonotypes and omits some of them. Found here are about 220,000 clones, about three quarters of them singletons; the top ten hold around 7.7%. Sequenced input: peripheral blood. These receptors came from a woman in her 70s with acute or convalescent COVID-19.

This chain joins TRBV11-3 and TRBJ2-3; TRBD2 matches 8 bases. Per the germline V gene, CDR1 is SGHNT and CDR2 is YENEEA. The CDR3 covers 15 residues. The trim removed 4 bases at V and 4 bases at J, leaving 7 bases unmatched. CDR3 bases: TGTGCCAGCAGCTCGGGCGGGGGGCGTGCAGATACGCAGTATTTT. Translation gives CASSSGGGRADTQYF.

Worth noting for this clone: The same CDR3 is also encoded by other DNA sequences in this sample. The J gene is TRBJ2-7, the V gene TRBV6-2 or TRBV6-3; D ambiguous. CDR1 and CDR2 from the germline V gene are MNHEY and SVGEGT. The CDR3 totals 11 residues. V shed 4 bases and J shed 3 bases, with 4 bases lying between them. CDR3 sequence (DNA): TGTGCCAGCAGTTTAAACTACGAGCAGTACTTC. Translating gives CASSLNYEQYF.

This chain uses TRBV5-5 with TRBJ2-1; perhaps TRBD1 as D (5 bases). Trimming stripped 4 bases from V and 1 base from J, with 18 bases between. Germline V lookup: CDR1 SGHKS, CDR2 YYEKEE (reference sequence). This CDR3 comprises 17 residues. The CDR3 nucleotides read TGTGCCAGCAGCCCAAGGGGTATAACAGCGTCCTACAATGAGCAGTTCTTC. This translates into CASSPRGITASYNEQFF.

The CDR3 nucleotides are TGTGCCAGCAGTGGCCTCTCTAGCGGGAAGAACACCGGGGAGCTGTTTTTT. It codes for CASSGLSSGKNTGELFF. The chain uses TRBV6-1 and TRBJ2-2, with 9 bases aligning to TRBD2. The germline CDR1 and CDR2 sequences are MNHNS and SASEGT. With 4 bases clipped from V and 1 base from J, the junction kept 7 bases outside the gene matches. This CDR3 has 17 residues.

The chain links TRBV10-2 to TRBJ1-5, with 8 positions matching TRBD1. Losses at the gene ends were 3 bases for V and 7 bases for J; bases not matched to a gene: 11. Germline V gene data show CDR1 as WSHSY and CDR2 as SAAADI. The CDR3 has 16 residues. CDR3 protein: CASSDFGQGGIQPQHF. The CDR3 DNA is TGCGCCAGCAGTGATTTCGGACAGGGAGGTATACAGCCCCAGCATTTT.

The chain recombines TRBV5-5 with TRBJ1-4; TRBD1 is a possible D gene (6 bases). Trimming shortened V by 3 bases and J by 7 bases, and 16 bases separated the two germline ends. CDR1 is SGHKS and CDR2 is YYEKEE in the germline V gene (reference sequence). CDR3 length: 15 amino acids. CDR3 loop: CASSSLGGNGEKLFF. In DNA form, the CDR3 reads TGTGCCAGCAGCTCCTTAGGGGGAAACGGTGAAAAACTGTTTTTT.

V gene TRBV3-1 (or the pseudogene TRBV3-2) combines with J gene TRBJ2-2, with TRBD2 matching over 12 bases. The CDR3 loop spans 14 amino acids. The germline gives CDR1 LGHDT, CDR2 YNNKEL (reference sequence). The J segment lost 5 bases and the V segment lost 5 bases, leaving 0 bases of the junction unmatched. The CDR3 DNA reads TGTGCCAGCAGCACTAGCGGGGGGACCGGGGAGCTGTTTTTT. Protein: CASSTSGGTGELFF.

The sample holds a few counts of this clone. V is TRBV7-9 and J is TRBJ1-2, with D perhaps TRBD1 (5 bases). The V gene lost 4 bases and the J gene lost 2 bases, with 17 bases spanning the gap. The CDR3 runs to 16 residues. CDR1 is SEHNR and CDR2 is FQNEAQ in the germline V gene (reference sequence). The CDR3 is CASSSLDLTANYGYTF. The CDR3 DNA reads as TGTGCCAGCAGCTCCCTAGATTTGACAGCAAACTATGGCTACACCTTC.

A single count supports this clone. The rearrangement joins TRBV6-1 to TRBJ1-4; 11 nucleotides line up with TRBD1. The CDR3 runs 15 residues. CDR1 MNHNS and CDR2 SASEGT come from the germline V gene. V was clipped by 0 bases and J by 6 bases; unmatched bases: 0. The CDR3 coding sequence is TGTGCCAGCAGTGAAGCGGGACAGGGGGATGAAAAACTGTTTTTT. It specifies CASSEAGQGDEKLFF.

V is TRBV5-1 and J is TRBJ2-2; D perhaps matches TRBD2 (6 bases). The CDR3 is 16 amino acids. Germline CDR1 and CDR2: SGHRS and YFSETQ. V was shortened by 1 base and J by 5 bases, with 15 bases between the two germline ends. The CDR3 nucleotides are TGCGCCAGCAGCTTGCGGCCGTCCGGGGGAACCGGGGAGCTGTTTTTT. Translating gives CASSLRPSGGTGELFF.

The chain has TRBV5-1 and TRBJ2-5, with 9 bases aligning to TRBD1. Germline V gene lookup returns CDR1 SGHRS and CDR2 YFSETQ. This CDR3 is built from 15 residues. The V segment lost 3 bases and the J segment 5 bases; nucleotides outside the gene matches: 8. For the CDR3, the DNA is TGCGCCAGCAGCTCAGGGACAGGGAGGATGGAGACCCAGTACTTC. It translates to CASSSGTGRMETQYF.

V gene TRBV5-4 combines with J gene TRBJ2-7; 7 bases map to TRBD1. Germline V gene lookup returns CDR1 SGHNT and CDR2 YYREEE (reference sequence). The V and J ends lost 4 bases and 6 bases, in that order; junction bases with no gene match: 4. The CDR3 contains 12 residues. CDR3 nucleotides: TGTGCCAGCAGCCAGACAGGGACCGAGCAGTACGTC. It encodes CASSQTGTEQYV.

The CDR3 DNA sequence: TGCGCCAGCAGCTTGGGTGACAGACTGAATGGCTACACCTTC. Translated: CASSLGDRLNGYTF. V is TRBV5-1 and J is TRBJ1-2; D perhaps matches TRBD1 (5 bases). Between the trimmed V and J ends, which lost 0 bases and 6 bases, there was a span of 12 bases. The germline gives CDR1 SGHRS, CDR2 YFSETQ. The CDR3 is 14 residues long.

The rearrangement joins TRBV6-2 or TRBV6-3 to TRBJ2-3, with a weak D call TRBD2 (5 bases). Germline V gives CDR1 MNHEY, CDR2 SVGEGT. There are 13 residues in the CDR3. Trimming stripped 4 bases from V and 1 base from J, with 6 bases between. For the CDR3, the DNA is TGTGCCAGCAGTTGGGGAGGCACAGATACGCAGTATTTT. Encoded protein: CASSWGGTDTQYF.

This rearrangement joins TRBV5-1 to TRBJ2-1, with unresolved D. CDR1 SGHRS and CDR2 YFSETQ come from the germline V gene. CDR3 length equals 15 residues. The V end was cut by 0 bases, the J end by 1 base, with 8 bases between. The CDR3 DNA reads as TGCGCCAGCAGCTTGGGTGCGGAGTCCTACAATGAGCAGTTCTTC. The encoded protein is CASSLGAESYNEQFF. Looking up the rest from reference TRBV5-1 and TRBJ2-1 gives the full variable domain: KAGVTQTPRYLIKTRGQQVTLSCSPISGHRSVSWYQQTPGQGLQFLFEYFSETQRNKGNFPGRFSGRQFSNSRSEMNVSTLELGDSALYLCASSLGAESYNEQFFGPGTRLTVL.

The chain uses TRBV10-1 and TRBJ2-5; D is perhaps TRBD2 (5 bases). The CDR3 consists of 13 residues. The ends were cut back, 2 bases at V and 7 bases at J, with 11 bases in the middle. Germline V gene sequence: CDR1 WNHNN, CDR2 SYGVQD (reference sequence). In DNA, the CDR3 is TGCGCCAGCAGTGAGGCACTTCGGGGGACCCAGTACTTC. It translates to CASSEALRGTQYF.

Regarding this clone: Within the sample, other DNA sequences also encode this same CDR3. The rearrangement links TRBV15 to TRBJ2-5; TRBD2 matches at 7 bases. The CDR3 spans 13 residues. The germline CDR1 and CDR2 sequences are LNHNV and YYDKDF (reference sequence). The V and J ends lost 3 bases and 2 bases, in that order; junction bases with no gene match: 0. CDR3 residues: CATSRGGQETQYF. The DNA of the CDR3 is TGTGCCACCAGCAGGGGGGGGCAAGAGACCCAGTACTTC. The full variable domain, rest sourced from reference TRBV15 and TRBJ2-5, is DAMVIQNPRYQVTQFGKPVTLSCSQTLNHNVMYWYQQKSSQAPKLLFHYYDKDFNNEADTPDNFQSRRPNTSFCFLDIRSPGLGDTAMYLCATSRGGQETQYFGPGTRLLVL.

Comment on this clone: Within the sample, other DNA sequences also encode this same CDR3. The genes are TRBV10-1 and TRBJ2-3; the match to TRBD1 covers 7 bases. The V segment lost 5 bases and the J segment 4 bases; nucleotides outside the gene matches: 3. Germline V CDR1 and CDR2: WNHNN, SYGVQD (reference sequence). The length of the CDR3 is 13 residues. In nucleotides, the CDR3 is TGCGCCAGCAGTCTACAGGGGTCAGATACGCAGTATTTT. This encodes CASSLQGSDTQYF.

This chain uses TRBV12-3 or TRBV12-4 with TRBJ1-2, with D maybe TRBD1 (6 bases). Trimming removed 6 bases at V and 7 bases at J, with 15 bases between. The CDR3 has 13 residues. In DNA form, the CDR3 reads TGTGCCAGCAGAAGTGGGGGCTTGATTGGCTACACCTTC. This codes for CASRSGGLIGYTF.